Below, one T cell receptor (beta chain) is given with its context. The target antigen is unknown. This sample is drawn from a study of cytomegalovirus exposure and HLA in healthy donors. Broader study findings: TCR beta sequences reportedly predicted the HLA-A and HLA-B alleles of most subjects accurately. For presence/absence analyses, sequencing depth was assumed to be roughly uniform across donors.

Primers included in the PCR were 60 Vbeta and 13 Jbeta primers. Profiled with immunoSEQ multiplex PCR; TCRdb holds only in-frame clones, not every one. Among fewer than 200,000 clones listed, more than 70% were seen once. Germline assignment: CDR1 KGHSH and CDR2 LQKENI. The V end lost 4 bases, the J end lost 1 base, and 10 bases lay between the germline ends. The CDR3 sequence is 14 residues long. The specimen was PBMCs. This receptor was identified in a woman aged 45-65 years in good health and CMV-seropositive. The gene calls are TRBV18 and TRBJ1-1; D may be TRBD1 (6 bases). The CDR3 DNA follows: TGTGCCAGCTCACAGGGACACGCGAACACTGAAGCTTTCTTT. Translated: CASSQGHANTEAFF.